Listed below are T cell receptor beta chains from one sample, sequenced in a study of control samples from healthy donors and cancer patients. The assay was immunoSEQ multiplex PCR, and TCRdb's table has in-frame clones only and misses some. The sample lists approximately 49,000 clones, more than 70% occurring once. The specimen was PBMCs. The receptor set was obtained from a man in his forties or fifties with colorectal cancer. CDR3s leave out the opening cysteine and the closing phenylalanine or tryptophan. The D gene is left open where the match is weak.

TRBJ2-1 11 NA TRBV19 ASSIGPYNEQF
TRBJ1-5 12 NA TRBV4-1 ASSLGDTNQPQH
TRBJ1-5 12 NA TRBV6-2/TRBV6-3 ASSYGNSNQPQH
TRBJ1-3 12 NA TRBV28 ASSFSRSGNTIY
TRBJ2-7 16 TRBD2 TRBV11-2 ASSRTASGSFHFYEQY
TRBJ1-1 12 NA TRBV24-1 ATSSSLRNTEAF
TRBJ1-3 13 TRBD1 TRBV11-2 ASSSRGQGRNTIY
TRBJ2-5 12 NA TRBV11-2 ASSSQLGGETQY
TRBJ1-1 13 NA TRBV2 ASSEQGPGNTEAF
TRBJ2-7 10 NA TRBV14 ASSQVRYEQY
TRBJ2-7 12 NA TRBV2 ASSESRVAYEQY
TRBJ1-2 14 TRBD1 TRBV19 ASSIWLGQGAEGYT
TRBJ2-5 10 NA TRBV6-6 ASSYSTGAQY
TRBJ2-7 12 TRBD2 TRBV6-2/TRBV6-3 ASSRTSGPYEQY
TRBJ2-5 11 NA TRBV10-3 AISGLGLETQY
TRBJ2-5 13 TRBD2 TRBV5-1 ASSVTGRVRETQY
TRBJ2-5 13 NA TRBV28 ASSFNSGVLKTQY
TRBJ1-3 14 TRBD1 TRBV19 ASRRDSKNSGNTIY
TRBJ2-1 15 TRBD2 TRBV4-1 ASSRGGLVISYNEQF
TRBJ2-7 12 TRBD1 TRBV6-5 ASSYTTGLGEQY
TRBJ1-2 14 NA TRBV4-1 ASSQETGRPIYGYT
TRBJ1-1 13 NA TRBV18 ASSTGTGGGTEAF
TRBJ2-7 13 NA TRBV6-2/TRBV6-3 ASSYSGHGAYEQY
TRBJ2-1 13 TRBD2 TRBV27 ASSRTSLSHNEQF
TRBJ2-4 15 TRBD1 TRBV10-3 AISAGTGNLAKNIQY
TRBJ1-1 15 NA TRBV5-1 ASSLGSLLLRRTEAF
TRBJ1-1 13 NA TRBV27 ASSLLGAVLTEAF
TRBJ1-3 12 NA TRBV10-3 AISEAGDGNTIY
TRBJ2-3 11 NA TRBV7-3 ASSGSSTDTQY
TRBJ1-5 11 NA TRBV19 ASRGFWDQPQH
TRBJ2-1 13 NA TRBV7-2 ASSSTYGSYNEQF
TRBJ1-2 11 NA TRBV30 AWSPLQGYGYT
TRBJ1-2 11 TRBD1 TRBV11-3 ASSPGTVFGYT
TRBJ1-5 14 NA TRBV19 ASRASGIYSNQPQH
TRBJ1-1 10 NA TRBV6-5 ASRLTGTEAF
TRBJ2-7 13 NA TRBV24-1 ATSGRGSGREEQY
TRBJ1-3 11 NA TRBV19 ASSITDGNTIY
TRBJ2-7 10 NA TRBV6-1 ASSEQTYEQY
TRBJ2-2 11 NA TRBV24-1 ATRDGATGELF
TRBJ1-5 13 NA TRBV4-1 ASSQETGEGQPQH